The source of this T cell receptor beta chain is a study of early T cells in non-severe SARS-CoV-2 infection. TCRdb re-analysed the 5' RACE reads in MiXCR, keeping a single row per CDR3 protein. The table includes approximately 71,000 distinct CDR3 sequences, about an eighth detected once. Findings of the study overall: VDJdb matching, biased toward anti-spike CD8 responses, missed private and CD4 specificities.

This clonotype has ten or more counts. Its antigen is undetermined. V dropped 3 bases and J dropped 3 bases, with 9 bases sitting between them. The CDR3 has 14 residues. The chain joins TRBV12-3 or TRBV12-4 to TRBJ1-3; D is unclear. This clonotype was obtained from an adult who was a healthcare worker with PCR-confirmed SARS-CoV-2 infection or an uninfected control (not recorded which). Here the sequenced sample was whole blood, taken at baseline. This CDR3 reads CASSFQDRGNTIYF. The CDR3 DNA reads TGTGCCAGCAGTTTCCAGGACCGTGGAAACACCATATATTTT.